What follows are 5 T cell receptor beta chains derived from one specimen sequenced in a study of CD4 and CD8 cells across lung adenocarcinoma regions. TCRdb reprocessed the PCR reads via MiXCR and lists one record per CDR3 protein. Here the sample spans around 20,000 distinct CDR3 sequences, more than 45% being singletons. The sequenced sample consisted of CD4+ T cells from the margin of a lung tumor. These TCRs come from a male donor with lung adenocarcinoma. The CD4 and CD8 labels of this study may be unreliable.

This chain joins TRBV6-1 and TRBJ2-1; 8 bases are a match to TRBD1. CDR1 MNHNS and CDR2 SASEGT come from the germline V gene. J was trimmed by 12 bases and V by 5 bases; bases with no gene match: 9. The CDR3 runs to 13 residues. The CDR3 bases are TGTGCCAGCAGTCGAACCCTGACAGGGGTGCAGTTCTTC. Translating it yields CASSRTLTGVQFF.

Ten or more counts support this clonotype. Just one base apart from a much larger clone, this may be a read error. V and J are TRBV6-5 and TRBJ2-1; 7 nucleotides match TRBD2. The CDR3 spans 14 residues. J lost 10 bases, V lost 4 bases, and 10 bases had no gene match. CDR1 and CDR2 from the germline V gene are MNHEY and SVGAGI. The CDR3 DNA sequence: TGTGCCAGCAGTTCTTTTAGCGGGCAGTACGAGCAGTTCTTC. Encoded protein: CASSSFSGQYEQFF.

This clonotype was counted a few times. CDR3 DNA sequence: TGTGCCAGCAGCTTAGGGGCAGAGACCGGGGAGCTGTTTTTT. Its protein product is CASSLGAETGELFF. V gene TRBV7-6 combines with J gene TRBJ2-2; D unclear. Trimming removed 1 base from V and 5 bases from J, with 8 bases in between. There are 14 residues in the CDR3. The germline gives CDR1 SGHVS, CDR2 FNYEAQ.

This clonotype was seen many times. This chain connects TRBV6-1 to TRBJ2-7; tentatively, D is TRBD1 or TRBD2 (5 bases each). The CDR3 has 13 amino acids. V lost 6 bases and J 4 bases, leaving 13 bases between the germline ends. The V gene's germline CDR1 is MNHNS and CDR2 SASEGT. The CDR3 spells CASRWDPSYEQYF. DNA for the CDR3: TGTGCCAGCAGGTGGGACCCTTCTTACGAGCAGTACTTC.

In regard to this clonotype: One junction end disagrees with the germline gene, perhaps due to a read error. This rearrangement joins TRBV6-1 to TRBJ2-3; maybe TRBD2 (7 bases). The CDR3 has 15 amino acids. Germline V CDR1 and CDR2: MNHNS, SASEGT. CDR3 sequence (DNA): TGTGCCAGGGGTGAAGCTGGCGGGGGCCCAGAGACCCAGTATTTC. Its protein product is CARGEAGGGPETQYF.